This T cell receptor beta chain was identified during a study of T-cell memory formation after mild COVID-19. TCRdb independently ran MiXCR on the 5' RACE reads; one entry per CDR3 protein. The repertoire holds more than 400,000 distinct CDR3 sequences, with roughly 20% as singletons. Trimming cost V 5 bases and J 8 bases; bases outside gene matches: 11. The CDR3 loop spans 16 amino acids. The germline CDR1 and CDR2 sequences are SGHTA and FQGNSA. Input material: PBMCs or a T cell subset sorted from them (not recorded which). The chain has TRBV7-2 and TRBJ2-1, with 11 nucleotides matching TRBD2. The receptor comes from an adult woman who had mild COVID-19 (a few samples of this study predate the infection). Cell type and time point are not known. CDR3 nucleotides: TGTGCCAGCAGCGCCAGACTAGCGGGACTGCTCGATGAGCAGTTCTTC. Translated: CASSARLAGLLDEQFF.